A single sample is the source of the 15 T cell receptor beta chains below, sequenced in a study of STAT5B mutations in CD4+ large granular lymphocyte leukemia. The data were produced by immunoSEQ multiplex PCR, yet TCRdb's version contains in-frame clones alone and is incomplete. The sample has 24,000 or so clones, about 80% seen once. Sequenced: CD4+ T cells from blood buffy coats. The source is a human donor in good health.

The gene calls are TRBV7-2 and TRBJ1-3; D not certain. With 3 bases removed from V and 0 bases from J, the gap between germline ends came to 12 bases. The CDR3 extends over 16 amino acids. Germline CDR1 is SGHTA and CDR2 is FQGNSA. CDR3 nucleotide sequence: TGTGCCAGCAGCTTTAAGACGGGTACCTCTGGAAACACCATATATTTT. This codes for CASSFKTGTSGNTIYF.

The rearrangement joins TRBV2 to TRBJ1-5; D ambiguous. The CDR3 totals 14 residues. Germline V gene data show CDR1 as SNHLY and CDR2 as FYNNEI. Trimming cost V 8 bases and J 0 bases, with 11 bases left between them. The CDR3 DNA sequence: TGTGCCAGCCGCGGGGTTTTTAGCAATCAGCCCCAGCATTTT. Translation gives CASRGVFSNQPQHF.

There are a few counts of this clone. The CDR3 is CASSPGMRRNTEAFF. The CDR3 DNA sequence: TGTGCCAGCAGTCCAGGTATGCGGAGGAACACTGAAGCTTTCTTT. V gene TRBV27 combines with J gene TRBJ1-1; no definite D call. V was cut by 5 bases and J by 1 base, with 14 bases left in between. Germline lookup yields CDR1 MNHEY and CDR2 SMNVEV (reference sequence). This CDR3 region has 15 residues.

The V gene is TRBV10-3, the J gene TRBJ1-1, with no clear D. The CDR3 sequence is 13 residues long. Germline V CDR1 and CDR2: ENHRY, SYGVKD. V dropped 8 bases and J dropped 1 base, with 11 bases sitting between them. CDR3 loop: CAILSTPNTEAFF. The CDR3 coding sequence is TGTGCCATCCTCTCGACACCGAACACTGAAGCTTTCTTT.

Within the sample, this clone is medium-sized. The chain combines TRBV27 with TRBJ1-5; D gene unclear. Trimming shortened V by 3 bases and J by 5 bases, and 8 bases separated the two germline ends. The CDR3 covers 13 residues. Germline-derived CDR1 and CDR2 are MNHEY and SMNVEV (reference sequence). The CDR3 region has the DNA TGTGCCAGCAGTTTGGGAGTGCATCAGCCCCAGCATTTT. It codes for CASSLGVHQPQHF.

A remark on this clone: The sample contains more than one DNA sequence encoding this CDR3. The chain is built from TRBV5-1 and TRBJ2-4; no definite D call. CDR1 SGHRS and CDR2 YFSETQ come from the germline V gene. CDR3 length: 14 amino acids. The V and J ends lost 0 bases and 1 base respectively, with 5 bases between them. The CDR3 coding sequence is TGCGCCAGCAGCTTGGGGGGTGCCAAAAACATTCAGTACTTC. Protein: CASSLGGAKNIQYF.

The chain links TRBV10-2 to TRBJ1-6; 12 bases line up with TRBD1. Trimming at V came to 6 bases and at J to 10 bases, leaving 7 bases not matched to a gene. CDR1 is WSHSY, CDR2 SAAADI, per germline. The CDR3 runs 15 residues. The DNA of the CDR3 is TGCGCCAGCAGGACCGGGACAGGGGGCAGATCACCCCTCCACTTT. Its translation: CASRTGTGGRSPLHF.

This clone was counted a single time. J is TRBJ2-1 and V is TRBV7-3; tentatively, D is TRBD2 (5 bases). CDR1 is SGHTA, CDR2 FQGTGA, per germline. This CDR3 has 16 amino acids. V gave up 4 bases and J gave up 0 bases, with 13 bases separating them. The CDR3: CASSSESGFSYNEQFF. The CDR3 DNA reads as TGTGCCAGCAGCTCCGAGTCGGGGTTCTCCTACAATGAGCAGTTCTTC.

The V call is TRBV30, the J call TRBJ1-1, with D hard to call. CDR1 and CDR2 (germline): GTSNPN, SVGIG (reference sequence). The CDR3 length is 11 residues. Deletions cut 1 base from V and 6 bases from J, with 6 bases between. CDR3 amino acids: CAWSGFAEAFF. The CDR3 DNA reads as TGTGCCTGGAGTGGGTTCGCTGAAGCTTTCTTT.

J is TRBJ2-3 and V is TRBV5-1; D ambiguous. The germline gives CDR1 SGHRS, CDR2 YFSETQ. CDR3 length: 13 residues. V lost 2 bases and J 6 bases, leaving 10 bases between the germline ends. CDR3 protein: CASSFTTSDTQYF. For the CDR3, the DNA is TGCGCCAGCAGCTTTACGACCTCCGATACGCAGTATTTT.

This clone turned up a few times. CDR3 region: CASSSVHEQFF. The DNA of the CDR3 is TGTGCCAGCAGCTCCGTGCATGAGCAGTTCTTC. The J gene is TRBJ2-1, the V gene TRBV7-9; no clear D gene. V gave up 4 bases and J gave up 8 bases, with 6 bases separating them. The CDR3 spans 11 residues. Germline CDR1 and CDR2: SEHNR and FQNEAQ (reference sequence).

V is TRBV28 and J is TRBJ1-1; D not certain. Germline assignment: CDR1 MDHEN and CDR2 SYDVKM. V was shortened by 2 bases and J by 11 bases, with 9 bases between the two germline ends. This CDR3 spans 11 amino acids. The DNA for the CDR3 is TGTGCCAGCAGTTTAGGGCATCGGGCTTTCTTT. Translated, it gives CASSLGHRAFF.

This chain uses TRBV4-1 with TRBJ1-5; tentative D call: TRBD1 (5 bases). The CDR3 spans 16 residues. Between the trimmed V and J ends, which lost 1 base and 6 bases, there was a span of 16 bases. Germline-derived CDR1 and CDR2 are MGHRA and YSYEKL. This CDR3 is CASSQVLGTWGQPQHF. The DNA for the CDR3 is TGCGCCAGCAGCCAAGTTTTAGGGACGTGGGGTCAGCCCCAGCATTTT.

The chain recombines TRBV18 with TRBJ1-3, with no clear D. The CDR3 extends over 15 amino acids. Looked up from germline, CDR1 is KGHSH and CDR2 is LQKENI. V lost 3 bases and J lost 0, with 9 bases in between. CDR3 sequence: CASSPGFGSGNTIYF. The CDR3 nucleotides read TGTGCCAGCTCACCGGGCTTTGGCTCTGGAAACACCATATATTTT. The full variable domain, with the rest looked up from reference TRBV18 and TRBJ1-3, is NAGVMQNPRHLVRRRGQEARLRCSPMKGHSHVYWYRQLPEEGLKFMVYLQKENIIDESGMPKERFSAEFPKEGPSILRIQQVVRGDSAAYFCASSPGFGSGNTIYFGEGSWLTVV.

The rearrangement uses TRBV5-4 and TRBJ1-3, with 10 bases fitting TRBD1. V shed 4 bases, J shed 3 bases, and the junction held 7 bases outside the gene matches. The CDR3 sequence is 16 residues long. Germline V lookup: CDR1 SGHNT, CDR2 YYREEE (reference sequence). The CDR3, as DNA: TGTGCCAGCAGCCGTGACAGGGGGCTTAATGGAAACACCATATATTTT. This translates into CASSRDRGLNGNTIYF.